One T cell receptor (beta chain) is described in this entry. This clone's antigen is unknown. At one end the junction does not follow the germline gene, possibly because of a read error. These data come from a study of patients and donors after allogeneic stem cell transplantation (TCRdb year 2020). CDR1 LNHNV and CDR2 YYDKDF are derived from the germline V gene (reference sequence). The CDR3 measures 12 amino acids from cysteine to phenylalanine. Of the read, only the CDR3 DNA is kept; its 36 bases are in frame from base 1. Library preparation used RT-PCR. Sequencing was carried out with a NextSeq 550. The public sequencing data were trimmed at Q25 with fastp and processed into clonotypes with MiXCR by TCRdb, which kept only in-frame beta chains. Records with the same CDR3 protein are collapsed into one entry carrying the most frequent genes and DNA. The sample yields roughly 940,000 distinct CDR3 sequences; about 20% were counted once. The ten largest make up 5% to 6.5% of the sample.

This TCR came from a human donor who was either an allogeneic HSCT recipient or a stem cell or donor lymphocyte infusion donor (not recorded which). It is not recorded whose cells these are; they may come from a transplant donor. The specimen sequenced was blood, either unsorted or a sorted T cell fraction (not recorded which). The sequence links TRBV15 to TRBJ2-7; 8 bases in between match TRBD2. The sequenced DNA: TGTGCCACCAGCAGAGTCGGGAGGGCTTCCCTCTTC. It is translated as CATSRVGRASLF.